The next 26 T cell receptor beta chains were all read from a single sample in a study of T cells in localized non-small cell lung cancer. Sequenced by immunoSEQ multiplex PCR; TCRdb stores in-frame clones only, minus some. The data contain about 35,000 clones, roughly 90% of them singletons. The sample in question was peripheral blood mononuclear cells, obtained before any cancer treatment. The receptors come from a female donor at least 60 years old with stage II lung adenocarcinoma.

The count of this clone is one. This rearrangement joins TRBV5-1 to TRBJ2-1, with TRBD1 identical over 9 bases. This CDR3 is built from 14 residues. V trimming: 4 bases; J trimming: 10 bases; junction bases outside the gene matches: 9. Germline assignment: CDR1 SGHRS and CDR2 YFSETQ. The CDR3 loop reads CASSAGQGGGEQFF. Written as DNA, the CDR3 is TGCGCCAGCAGCGCGGGACAGGGAGGCGGGGAGCAGTTCTTC.

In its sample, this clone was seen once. CDR3 sequence reads: CASSSTGPTNKREQYF. The DNA of the CDR3 is TGTGCCAGCAGCTCGACAGGCCCCACGAACAAGAGGGAGCAGTACTTC. The chain has TRBV28 and TRBJ2-7, with a weak D call TRBD1 (6 bases). V was cut by 6 bases and J by 7 bases, with 25 bases left in between. Germline values: CDR1 MDHEN, CDR2 SYDVKM. The CDR3 consists of 16 residues.

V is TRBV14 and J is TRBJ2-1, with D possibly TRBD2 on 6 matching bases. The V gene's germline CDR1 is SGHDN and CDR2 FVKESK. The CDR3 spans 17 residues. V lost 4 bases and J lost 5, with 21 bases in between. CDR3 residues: CASSPWRRRAQHNEQFF. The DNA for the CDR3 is TGTGCCAGCAGCCCCTGGCGACGGAGGGCCCAACACAATGAGCAGTTCTTC.

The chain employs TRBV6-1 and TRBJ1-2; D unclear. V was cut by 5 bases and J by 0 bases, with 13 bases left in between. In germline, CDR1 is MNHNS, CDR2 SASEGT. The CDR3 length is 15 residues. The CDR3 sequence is CASSTANPANYGYTF. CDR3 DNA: TGTGCCAGCAGTACTGCTAACCCAGCTAACTATGGCTACACCTTC.

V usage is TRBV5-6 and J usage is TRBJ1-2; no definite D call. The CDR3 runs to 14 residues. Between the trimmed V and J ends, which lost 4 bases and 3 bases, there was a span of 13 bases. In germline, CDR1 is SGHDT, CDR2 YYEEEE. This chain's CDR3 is CASSQKVEDYGYTF. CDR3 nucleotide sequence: TGTGCCAGCAGCCAGAAGGTGGAAGACTATGGCTACACCTTC.

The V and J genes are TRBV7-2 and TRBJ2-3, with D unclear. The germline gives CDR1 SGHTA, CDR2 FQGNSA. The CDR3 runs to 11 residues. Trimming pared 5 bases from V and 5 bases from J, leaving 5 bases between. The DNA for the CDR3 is TGTGCCAGCAGCCCGTTAGATACGCAGTATTTT. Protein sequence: CASSPLDTQYF. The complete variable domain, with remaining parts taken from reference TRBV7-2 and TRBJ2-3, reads GAGVSQSPSNKVTEKGKDVELRCDPISGHTALYWYRQSLGQGLEFLIYFQGNSAPDKSGLPSDRFSAERTGGSVSTLTIQRTQQEDSAVYLCASSPLDTQYFGPGTRLTVL.

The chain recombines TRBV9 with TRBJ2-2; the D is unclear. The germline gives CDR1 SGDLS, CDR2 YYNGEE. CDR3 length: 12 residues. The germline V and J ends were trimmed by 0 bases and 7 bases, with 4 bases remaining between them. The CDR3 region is CASSVVNGELFF. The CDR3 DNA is TGTGCCAGCAGCGTAGTGAACGGGGAGCTGTTTTTT.

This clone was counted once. CDR3 in DNA: TGTGCCAGCCGACCTAGCCCGGGACAGTCCTATGGCTACACCTTC. Protein product: CASRPSPGQSYGYTF. V and J are TRBV5-6 and TRBJ1-2, with 7 bases identical to TRBD1. Germline V CDR1 and CDR2: SGHDT, YYEEEE. Trimming took 7 bases from V and 4 from J; bases not matched to a gene: 13. The CDR3 consists of 15 residues.

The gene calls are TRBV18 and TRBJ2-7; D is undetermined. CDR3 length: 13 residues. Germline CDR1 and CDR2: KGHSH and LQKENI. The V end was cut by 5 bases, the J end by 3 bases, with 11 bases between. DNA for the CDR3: TGTGCCAGCTCAGGGCCCTCCAACTACGAGCAGTACTTC. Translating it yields CASSGPSNYEQYF.

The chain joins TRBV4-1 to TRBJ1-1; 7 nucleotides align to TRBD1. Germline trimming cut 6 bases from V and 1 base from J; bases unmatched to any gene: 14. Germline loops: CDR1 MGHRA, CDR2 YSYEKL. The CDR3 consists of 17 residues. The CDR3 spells CASSLGGMTGTNTEAFF. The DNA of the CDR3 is TGCGCCAGCAGTCTAGGGGGGATGACAGGGACGAACACTGAAGCTTTCTTT.

CDR3: CASSHGDSVSGNTIYF. The CDR3 region has the DNA TGTGCCAGTAGTCACGGAGACAGCGTCTCTGGAAACACCATATATTTT. The V and J genes are TRBV19 and TRBJ1-3; a weak D match, TRBD1 (5 bases). Germline-derived CDR1 and CDR2 are LNHDA and SQIVND (reference sequence). There are 16 residues in the CDR3. Trimming removed 5 bases at V and 0 bases at J, with 14 bases between.

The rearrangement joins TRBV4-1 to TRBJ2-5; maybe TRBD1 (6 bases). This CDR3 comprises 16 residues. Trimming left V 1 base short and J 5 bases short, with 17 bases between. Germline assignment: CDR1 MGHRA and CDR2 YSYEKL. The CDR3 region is CASSQGGSRGGETQYF. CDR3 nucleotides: TGCGCCAGCAGCCAAGGGGGGAGCAGGGGTGGGGAGACCCAGTACTTC.

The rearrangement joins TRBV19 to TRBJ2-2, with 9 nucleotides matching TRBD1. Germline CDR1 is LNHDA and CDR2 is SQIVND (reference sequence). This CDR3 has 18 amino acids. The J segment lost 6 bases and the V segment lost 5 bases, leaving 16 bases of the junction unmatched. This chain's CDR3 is CASSLSPTGTGIPGELFF. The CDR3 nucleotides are TGTGCCAGTAGTCTATCCCCCACCGGGACAGGGATCCCCGGGGAGCTGTTTTTT.

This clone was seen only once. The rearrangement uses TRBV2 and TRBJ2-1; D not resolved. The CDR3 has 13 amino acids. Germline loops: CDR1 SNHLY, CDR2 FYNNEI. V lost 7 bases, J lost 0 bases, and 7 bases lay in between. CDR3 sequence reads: CASKVGSYNEQFF. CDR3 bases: TGTGCCAGCAAAGTCGGCTCCTACAATGAGCAGTTCTTC.

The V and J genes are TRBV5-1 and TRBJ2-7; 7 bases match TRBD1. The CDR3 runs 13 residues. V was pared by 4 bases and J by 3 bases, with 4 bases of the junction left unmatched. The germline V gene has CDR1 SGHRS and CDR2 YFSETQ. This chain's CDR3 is CASSGTGVYEQYF. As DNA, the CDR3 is TGCGCCAGCAGCGGTACAGGGGTCTACGAGCAGTACTTC.

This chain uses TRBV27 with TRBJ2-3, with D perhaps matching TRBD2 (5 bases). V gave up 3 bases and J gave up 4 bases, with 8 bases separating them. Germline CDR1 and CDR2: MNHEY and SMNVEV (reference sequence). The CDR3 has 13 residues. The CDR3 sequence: CASSFEGPDTQYF. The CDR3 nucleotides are TGTGCCAGCAGTTTTGAGGGCCCAGATACGCAGTATTTT.

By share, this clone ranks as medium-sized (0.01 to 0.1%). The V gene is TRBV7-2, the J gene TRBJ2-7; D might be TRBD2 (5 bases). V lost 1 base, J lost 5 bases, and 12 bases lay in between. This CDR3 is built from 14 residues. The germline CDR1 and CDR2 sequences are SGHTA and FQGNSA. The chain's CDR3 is CASSLETKYDEQYF. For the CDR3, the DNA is TGTGCCAGCAGCTTAGAGACTAAATACGACGAGCAGTACTTC.

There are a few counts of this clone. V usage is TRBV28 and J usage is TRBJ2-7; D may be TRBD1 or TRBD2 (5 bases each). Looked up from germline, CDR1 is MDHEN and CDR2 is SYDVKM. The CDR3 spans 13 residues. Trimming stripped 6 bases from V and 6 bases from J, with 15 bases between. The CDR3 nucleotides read TGTGCCAGCAGCCGGGGCCCTCTGGGCGAGCAGTACTTC. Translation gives CASSRGPLGEQYF.

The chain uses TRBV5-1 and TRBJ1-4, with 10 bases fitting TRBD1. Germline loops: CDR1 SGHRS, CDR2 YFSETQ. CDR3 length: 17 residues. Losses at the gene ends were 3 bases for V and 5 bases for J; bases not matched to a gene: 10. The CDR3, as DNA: TGCGCCAGCAGCTCCTGGACAGGGGGTTTGGCAAATGAAAAACTGTTTTTT. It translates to CASSSWTGGLANEKLFF.

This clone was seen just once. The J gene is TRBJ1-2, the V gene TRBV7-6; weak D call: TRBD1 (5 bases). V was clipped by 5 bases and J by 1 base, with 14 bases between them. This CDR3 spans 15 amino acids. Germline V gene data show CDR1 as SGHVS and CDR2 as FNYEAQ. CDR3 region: CASSASTDSNYGYTF. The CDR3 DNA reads TGTGCCAGCAGCGCTTCCACCGACAGTAACTATGGCTACACCTTC.

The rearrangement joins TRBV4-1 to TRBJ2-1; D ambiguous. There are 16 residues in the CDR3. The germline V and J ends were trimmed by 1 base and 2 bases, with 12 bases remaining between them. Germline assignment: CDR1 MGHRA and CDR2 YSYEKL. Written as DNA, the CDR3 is TGCGCCAGCAGCCAAGTGGACCTAATGACCTACAATGAGCAGTTCTTC. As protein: CASSQVDLMTYNEQFF.

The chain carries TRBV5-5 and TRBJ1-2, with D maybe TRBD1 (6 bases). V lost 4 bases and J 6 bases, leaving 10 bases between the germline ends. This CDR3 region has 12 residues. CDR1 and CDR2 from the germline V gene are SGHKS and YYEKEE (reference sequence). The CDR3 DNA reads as TGTGCCAGCAGCCAAAACAGGGATGGCTACACCTTC. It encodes CASSQNRDGYTF.

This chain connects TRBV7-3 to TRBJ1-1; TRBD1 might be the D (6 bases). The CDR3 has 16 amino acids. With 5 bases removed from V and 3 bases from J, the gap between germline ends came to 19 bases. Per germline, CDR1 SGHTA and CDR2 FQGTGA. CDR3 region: CASSPGPGGMDTEAFF. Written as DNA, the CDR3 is TGTGCCAGCAGCCCGGGCCCCGGGGGCATGGACACTGAAGCTTTCTTT.

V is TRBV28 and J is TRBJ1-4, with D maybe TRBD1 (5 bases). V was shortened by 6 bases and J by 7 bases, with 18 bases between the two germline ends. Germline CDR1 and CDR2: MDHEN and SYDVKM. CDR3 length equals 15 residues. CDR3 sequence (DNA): TGTGCCAGCAGGGATTCCGGGACGGCACTTGAAAAACTGTTTTTT. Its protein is CASRDSGTALEKLFF. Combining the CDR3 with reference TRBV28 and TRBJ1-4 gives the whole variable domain DVKVTQSSRYLVKRTGEKVFLECVQDMDHENMFWYRQDPGLGLRLIYFSYDVKMKEKGDIPEGYSVSREKKERFSLILESASTNQTSMYLCASRDSGTALEKLFFGSGTQLSVL.

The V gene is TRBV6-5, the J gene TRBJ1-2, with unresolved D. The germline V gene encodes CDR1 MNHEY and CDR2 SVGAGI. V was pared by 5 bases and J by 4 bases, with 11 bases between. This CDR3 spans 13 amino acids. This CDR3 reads CASSLYRPYGYTF. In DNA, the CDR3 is TGTGCCAGCAGTCTCTATAGGCCCTATGGCTACACCTTC.

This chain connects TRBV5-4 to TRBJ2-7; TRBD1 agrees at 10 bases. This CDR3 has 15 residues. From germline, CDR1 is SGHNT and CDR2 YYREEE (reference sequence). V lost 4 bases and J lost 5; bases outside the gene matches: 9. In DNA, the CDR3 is TGTGCCAGCAGCACACCTTTGGGACAGGGGAACGAGCAGTACTTC. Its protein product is CASSTPLGQGNEQYF.